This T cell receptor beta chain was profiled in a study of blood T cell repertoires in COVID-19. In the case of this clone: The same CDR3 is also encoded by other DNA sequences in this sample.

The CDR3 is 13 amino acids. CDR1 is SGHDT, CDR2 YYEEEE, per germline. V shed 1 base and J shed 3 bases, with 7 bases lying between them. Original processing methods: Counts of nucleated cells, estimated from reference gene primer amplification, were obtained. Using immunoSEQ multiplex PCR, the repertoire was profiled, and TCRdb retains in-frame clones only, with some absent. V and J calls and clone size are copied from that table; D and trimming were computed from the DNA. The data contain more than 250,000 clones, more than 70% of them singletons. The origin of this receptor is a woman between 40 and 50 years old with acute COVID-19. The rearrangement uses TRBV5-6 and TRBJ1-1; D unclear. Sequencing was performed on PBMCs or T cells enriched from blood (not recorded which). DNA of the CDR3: TGTGCCAGCAGCTTGTACCGGGACACTGAAGCTTTCTTT. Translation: CASSLYRDTEAFF.